Below, one T cell receptor (beta chain) is given with its context. Its antigen is still unknown. The record originates from a study of T cell responses to AZD1222 COVID-19 vaccine. For the study at large: Combined were second doses at about 4 or about 12 weeks. General study results and limits: Unmutated regions of variants are reportedly targeted by nearly half of spike-specific TCRs. Donors were chiefly white British, with a greater number of females, and clonal diversity was perhaps underestimated. AZD1222 recipients seropositive at baseline numbered only five to seven.

The method was immunoSEQ multiplex PCR; TCRdb's version includes in-frame clones alone and lacks a portion of them. This table has around 100,000 clones, approximately 88% appearing once. Trimming shortened V by 4 bases and J by 4 bases, and 10 bases separated the two germline ends. The germline V gene has CDR1 SNHLY and CDR2 FYNNEI. The CDR3 is made up of 13 amino acids. The input for sequencing was peripheral blood, taken on day 0 of AZD1222 vaccination. The chain couples TRBV2 to TRBJ2-5; the D is unclear. This sequence was found in an adult in good health. CDR3 DNA sequence: TGTGCCAGCAGTGGGGCACGAAGAGAGACCCAGTACTTC. It yields the protein CASSGARRETQYF.